The entry below describes one T cell receptor (beta chain). Antigen unknown. The data were obtained in a study of Ad26.COV2.S vaccination and SARS-CoV-2 variants. The overall study: Administration of Ad26.COV2.S was intramuscular, either once or twice 56 days apart. General observations from the study: Vaccinated and placebo-treated recipients had similar non-spike TCR breadth. Vaccinees displayed broader spike-specific TCR repertoires than placebo recipients.

As to treatment: roughly 20 received Ad26.COV2.S at low or high dose, single or two shots; about five received placebo; per-sample allocation not given. Each sample was drawn 63 days after the first injection (of vaccine or placebo). The study used a vaccine consisting of an Ad26 vector that expressed Wuhan-strain SARS-CoV-2 spike. CDR3 size: 17 residues. V lost 2 bases, J lost 0 bases, and 14 bases lay in between. From germline, CDR1 is MGHDK and CDR2 SYGVNS. Generated by immunoSEQ multiplex PCR, the TCRdb table keeps only in-frame clones and is missing some. The sample lists 450,000 to 550,000 clones, 80% to 90% occurring once.

The chain joins TRBV25-1 to TRBJ1-3; possible D gene TRBD1, 5 bases. Source: peripheral blood, taken in a trial of Ad26.COV2.S vaccine versus placebo. The sequence was collected from a person aged 18-65 years who received the Ad26.COV2.S COVID-19 vaccine or a placebo. CDR3 protein: CASSELFDRTSGNTIYF. The CDR3 DNA follows: TGTGCCAGCAGTGAACTCTTTGACAGAACCTCTGGAAACACCATATATTTT.